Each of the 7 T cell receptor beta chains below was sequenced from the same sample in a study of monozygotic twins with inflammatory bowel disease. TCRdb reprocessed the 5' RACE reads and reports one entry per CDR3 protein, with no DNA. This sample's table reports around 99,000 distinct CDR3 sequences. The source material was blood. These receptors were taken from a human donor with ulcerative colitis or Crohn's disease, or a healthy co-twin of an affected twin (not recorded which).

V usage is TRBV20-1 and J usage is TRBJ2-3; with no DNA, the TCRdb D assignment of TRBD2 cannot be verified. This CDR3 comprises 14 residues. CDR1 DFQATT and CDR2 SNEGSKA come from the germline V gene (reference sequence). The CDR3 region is CSASPSGVPDTQYF.

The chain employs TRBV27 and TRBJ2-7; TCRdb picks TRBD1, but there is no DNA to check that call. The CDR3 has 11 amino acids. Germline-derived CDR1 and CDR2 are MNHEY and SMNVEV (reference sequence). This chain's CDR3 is CASSRWDISYF.

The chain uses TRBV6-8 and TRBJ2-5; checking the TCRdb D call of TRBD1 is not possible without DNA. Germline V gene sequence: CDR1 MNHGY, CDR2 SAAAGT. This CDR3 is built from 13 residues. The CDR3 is CASSGPPKETQYF.

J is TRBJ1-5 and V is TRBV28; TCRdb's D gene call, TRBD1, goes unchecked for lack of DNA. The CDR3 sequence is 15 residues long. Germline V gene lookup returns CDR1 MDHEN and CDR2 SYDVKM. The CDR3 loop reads CASSRGGWGNQPQHF. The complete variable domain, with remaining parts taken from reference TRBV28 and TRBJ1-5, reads DVKVTQSSRYLVKRTGEKVFLECVQDMDHENMFWYRQDPGLGLRLIYFSYDVKMKEKGDIPEGYSVSREKKERFSLILESASTNQTSMYLCASSRGGWGNQPQHFGDGTRLSIL.

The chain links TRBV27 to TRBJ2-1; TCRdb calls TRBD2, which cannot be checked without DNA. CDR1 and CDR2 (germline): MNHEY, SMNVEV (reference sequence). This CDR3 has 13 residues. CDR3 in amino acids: CASSEGPLHEQFF.

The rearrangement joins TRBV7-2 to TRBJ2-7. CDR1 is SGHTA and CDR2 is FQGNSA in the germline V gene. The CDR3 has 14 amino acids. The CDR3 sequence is CASSLKADSYEQYF.

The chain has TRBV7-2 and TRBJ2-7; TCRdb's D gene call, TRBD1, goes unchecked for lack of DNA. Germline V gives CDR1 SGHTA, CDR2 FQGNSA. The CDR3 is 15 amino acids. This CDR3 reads CASSLVSDRAYEQYF. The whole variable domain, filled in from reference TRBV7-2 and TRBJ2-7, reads GAGVSQSPSNKVTEKGKDVELRCDPISGHTALYWYRQSLGQGLEFLIYFQGNSAPDKSGLPSDRFSAERTGGSVSTLTIQRTQQEDSAVYLCASSLVSDRAYEQYFGPGTRLTVT.